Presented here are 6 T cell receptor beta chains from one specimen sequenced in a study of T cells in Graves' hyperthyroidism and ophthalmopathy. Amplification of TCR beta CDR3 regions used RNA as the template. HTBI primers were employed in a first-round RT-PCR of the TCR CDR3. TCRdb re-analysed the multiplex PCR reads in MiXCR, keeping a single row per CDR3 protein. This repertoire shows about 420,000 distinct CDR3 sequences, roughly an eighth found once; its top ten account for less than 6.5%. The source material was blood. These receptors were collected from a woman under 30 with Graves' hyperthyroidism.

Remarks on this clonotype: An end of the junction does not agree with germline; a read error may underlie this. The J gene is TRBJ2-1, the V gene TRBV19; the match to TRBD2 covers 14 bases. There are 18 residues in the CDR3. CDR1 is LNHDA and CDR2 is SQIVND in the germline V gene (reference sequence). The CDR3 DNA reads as TGTGCCAGTAGAGGGACTAGCGGGAGCGACAGTAGGTCCGTTGAGCGGTTCTTC. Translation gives CASRGTSGSDSRSVERFF.

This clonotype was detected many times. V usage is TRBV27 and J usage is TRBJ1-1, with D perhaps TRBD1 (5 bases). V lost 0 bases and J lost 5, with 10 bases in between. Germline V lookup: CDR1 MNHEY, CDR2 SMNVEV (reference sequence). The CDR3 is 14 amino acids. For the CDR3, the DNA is TGTGCCAGCAGTTTATCTAGACAGAGGACTGAAGCTTTCTTT. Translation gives CASSLSRQRTEAFF.

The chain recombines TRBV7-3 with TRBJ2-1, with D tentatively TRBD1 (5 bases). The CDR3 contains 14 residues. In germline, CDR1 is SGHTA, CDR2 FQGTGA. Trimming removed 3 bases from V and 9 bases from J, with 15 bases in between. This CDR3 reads CASSFGRITGEQFF. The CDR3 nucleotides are TGTGCCAGCAGCTTCGGGCGAATCACAGGTGAGCAGTTCTTC.

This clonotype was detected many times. The CDR3 coding sequence is TGCGCCAGCAGCACGAGACAGGGGGCGCTGGGCGAGCAGTACTTC. This encodes CASSTRQGALGEQYF. The chain recombines TRBV5-1 with TRBJ2-7; 10 bases are shared with TRBD1. The junction had 10 bases not matched to a gene; V was cut back by 4 bases and J by 6 bases. From germline, CDR1 is SGHRS and CDR2 YFSETQ. This CDR3 contains 15 residues. Filled out from reference TRBV5-1 and TRBJ2-7, the complete variable domain reads KAGVTQTPRYLIKTRGQQVTLSCSPISGHRSVSWYQQTPGQGLQFLFEYFSETQRNKGNFPGRFSGRQFSNSRSEMNVSTLELGDSALYLCASSTRQGALGEQYFGPGTRLTVT.

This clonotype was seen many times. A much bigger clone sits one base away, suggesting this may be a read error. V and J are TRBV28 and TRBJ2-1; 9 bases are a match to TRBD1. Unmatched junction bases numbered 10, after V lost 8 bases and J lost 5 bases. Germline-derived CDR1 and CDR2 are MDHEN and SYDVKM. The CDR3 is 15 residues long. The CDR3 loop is CASHKGGQGHNEQFF. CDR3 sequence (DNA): TGTGCCAGCCACAAGGGGGGACAGGGCCACAATGAGCAGTTCTTC.

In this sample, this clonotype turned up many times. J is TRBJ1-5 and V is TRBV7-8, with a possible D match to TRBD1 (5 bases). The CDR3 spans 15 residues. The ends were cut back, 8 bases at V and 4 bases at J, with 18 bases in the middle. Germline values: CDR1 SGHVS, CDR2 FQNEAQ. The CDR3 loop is CASGLTGRTNQPQHF. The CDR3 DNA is TGTGCCAGCGGTCTTACAGGCCGAACTAATCAGCCCCAGCATTTT.